This T cell receptor beta chain derives from a study of T cells in Graves' hyperthyroidism and ophthalmopathy. Regarding the study as a whole: Most expanded thyroid clonotypes above 0.001 also appeared in blood. Separating ophthalmopathy from stable hyperthyroidism was achieved by a 13 V-J model.

From RNA transcripts, TCR beta CDR3 regions were amplified. An initial round of RT-PCR targeting the TCR CDR3 relied on the HTBI primer set. Each CDR3 protein is one row after TCRdb ran MiXCR on the multiplex PCR reads. This sample has more than 600,000 distinct CDR3 sequences, with roughly 17% found just once. Patients were excluded because of uncontrolled infection, other autoimmune disease, pregnancy or lactation. CDR1 and CDR2 from the germline V gene are SGHTA and FQGTGA. CDR3 size: 12 residues. V gave up 5 bases and J gave up 9 bases, with 11 bases separating them. Concerning this clonotype: Antigen specificity is unknown.

This receptor was obtained from a man aged 18 to 30 with Graves' hyperthyroidism. The genes are TRBV7-3 and TRBJ1-5; D gene unclear. The sample consisted of blood. Written as DNA, the CDR3 is TGTGCCAGCAGCCCAGACCGAGGGCCCCAGCATTTT. It yields the protein CASSPDRGPQHF.